The T cell receptor (beta chain) described here comes from a study of cytomegalovirus exposure and HLA in healthy donors. At the level of the study: The same platform used for the 500 to 850 first-cohort repertoires was also used for the 120 validation repertoires, as a later analysis reported. General study points: The study listed about 150 cytomegalovirus-associated TCR beta chains. In vitro data verified a few CMV-associated chains as specific for CMV antigens.

Here immunoSEQ multiplex PCR was the method, and the copy in TCRdb shows in-frame clones only, minus some. The sample yields approximately 58,000 clones, about 91% seen once. The CDR3 runs to 15 residues. V was shortened by 3 bases and J by 0 bases, with 10 bases between the two germline ends. Germline values: CDR1 MDHEN, CDR2 SYDVKM. Regarding this clone: What it binds is unknown.

V gene TRBV28 combines with J gene TRBJ2-3; tentative D call: TRBD2 (6 bases). The sample taken for sequencing was PBMCs. This receptor was identified in a woman aged 25 to 39 in good health and CMV-seronegative. CDR3 protein: CASSLAGTSTDTQYF. The CDR3 DNA follows: TGTGCCAGCAGTTTGGCGGGAACAAGCACAGATACGCAGTATTTT. Full variable domain (rest looked up from reference TRBV28 and TRBJ2-3): DVKVTQSSRYLVKRTGEKVFLECVQDMDHENMFWYRQDPGLGLRLIYFSYDVKMKEKGDIPEGYSVSREKKERFSLILESASTNQTSMYLCASSLAGTSTDTQYFGPGTRLTVL.